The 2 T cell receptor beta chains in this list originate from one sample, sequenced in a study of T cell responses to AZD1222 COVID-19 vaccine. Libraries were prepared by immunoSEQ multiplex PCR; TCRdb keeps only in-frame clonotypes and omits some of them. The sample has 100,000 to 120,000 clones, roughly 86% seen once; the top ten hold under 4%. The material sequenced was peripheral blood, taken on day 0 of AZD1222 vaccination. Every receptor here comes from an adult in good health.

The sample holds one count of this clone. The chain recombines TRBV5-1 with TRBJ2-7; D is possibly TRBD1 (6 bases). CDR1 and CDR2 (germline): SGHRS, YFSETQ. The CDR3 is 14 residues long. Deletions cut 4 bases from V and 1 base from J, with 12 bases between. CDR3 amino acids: CASSRRGQSYEQYF. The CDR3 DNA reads TGCGCCAGCAGCAGGAGAGGACAGTCCTACGAGCAGTACTTC.

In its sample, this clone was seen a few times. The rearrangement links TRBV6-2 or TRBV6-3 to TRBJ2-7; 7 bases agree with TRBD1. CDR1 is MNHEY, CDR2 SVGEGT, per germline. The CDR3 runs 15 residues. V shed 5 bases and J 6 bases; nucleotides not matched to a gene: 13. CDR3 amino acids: CASSTRTGRSPEQYF. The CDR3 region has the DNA TGTGCCAGCAGTACCAGGACAGGAAGGTCTCCCGAGCAGTACTTC.